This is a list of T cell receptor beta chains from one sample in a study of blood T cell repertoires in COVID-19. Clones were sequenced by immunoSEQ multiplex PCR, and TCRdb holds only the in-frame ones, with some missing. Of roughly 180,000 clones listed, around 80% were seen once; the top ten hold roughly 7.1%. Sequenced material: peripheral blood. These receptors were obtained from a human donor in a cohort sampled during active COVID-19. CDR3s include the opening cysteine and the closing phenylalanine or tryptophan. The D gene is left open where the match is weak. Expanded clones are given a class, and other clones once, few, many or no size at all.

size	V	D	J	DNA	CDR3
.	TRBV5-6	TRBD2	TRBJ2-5	TGTGCCAGCAGCTTGGTAGCGGGGGAGGGAGAGACCCAGTACTTC	CASSLVAGEGETQYF
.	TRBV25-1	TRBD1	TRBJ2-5	TGTGCCAGCAGTCCTTGGACAGGGGGACAAGAGACCCAGTACTTC	CASSPWTGGQETQYF
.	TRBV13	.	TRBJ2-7	TGTGCCAGCAGCTCCCGGGACACGGCAATCTACGAGCAGTACTTC	CASSSRDTAIYEQYF
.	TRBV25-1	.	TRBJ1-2	TGTGCCAGCAGTGAATATGGGGGCACGTATGGCTACACCTTC	CASSEYGGTYGYTF
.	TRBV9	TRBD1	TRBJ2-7	TGTGCCAGCAGCGTAGGGCAGGGGGCTTACGAGCAGTACTTC	CASSVGQGAYEQYF
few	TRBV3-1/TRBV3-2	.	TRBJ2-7	TGTGCCAGCAGCCAAGCCACAGGCGGAACCTACGAGCAGTACTTC	CASSQATGGTYEQYF
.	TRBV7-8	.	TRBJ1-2	TGTGCCAGCACCCGAGTCAGTGGTGGCTACACCTTC	CASTRVSGGYTF
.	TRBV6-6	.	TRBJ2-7	TGTGCCAGCAGTTATGGCTCTGTTGGAGACGAGCAGTACTTC	CASSYGSVGDEQYF
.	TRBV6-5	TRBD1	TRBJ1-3	TGTGCCAGCAGGGCGGACAGGGGGCCTGGAAACACCATATATTTT	CASRADRGPGNTIYF
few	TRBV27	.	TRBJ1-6	TGTGCCAGCAGGGGAGCGGTTCTCGGTATAAGTAATTCACCCCTCCACTTT	CASRGAVLGISNSPLHF
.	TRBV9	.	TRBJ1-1	TGTGCCAGCAGCGAGGGGCCAGGGGAAGCTTTCTTT	CASSEGPGEAFF
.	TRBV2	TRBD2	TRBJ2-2	TGTGCCAGCACCCACGGGGTTTCGGCGGGGGAGGGCGGGGAGCTGTTTTTT	CASTHGVSAGEGGELFF
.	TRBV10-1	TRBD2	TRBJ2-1	TGCGCCAGCAGTGCTAGCGGGGGGTTCAATGAGCAGTTCTTC	CASSASGGFNEQFF
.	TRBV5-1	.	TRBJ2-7	TGCGCCAGCAGCTTGGCCAAAGGAGCCTACGAGCAGTACTTC	CASSLAKGAYEQYF
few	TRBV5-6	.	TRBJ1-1	TGTGCCAGCAGCTTGATCGGTACTGAAGCTTTCTTT	CASSLIGTEAFF
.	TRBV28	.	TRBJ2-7	TGTGCCAGCTATCCGCGGGTCCCCGGGGCCTACGAGCAGTACTTC	CASYPRVPGAYEQYF
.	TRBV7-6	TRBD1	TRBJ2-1	TGTGCCAGCAGCCCTCAAATCCGGACAGGGCATAATGAGCAGTTCTTC	CASSPQIRTGHNEQFF
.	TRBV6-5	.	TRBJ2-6	TGTGCCAGCCGCGTTTACTCTGGGGCCAACGTCCTGACTTTC	CASRVYSGANVLTF
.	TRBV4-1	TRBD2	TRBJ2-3	TGCGCCAGCAGCCAAGTAGCGGGGGGCTCCAGCCCGGGCCCAAATACGCAGTATTTT	CASSQVAGGSSPGPNTQYF
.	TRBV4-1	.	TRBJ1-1	TGCGCCAGCAGCCAAGGAGCGGCCACTGAAGCTTTCTTT	CASSQGAATEAFF